The text below deals with one T cell receptor (beta chain). The data originate from a study of blood T cells in healthy people across ages. On the study more broadly: The template switching approach captured approximately one barcoded beta molecule for every two T cells.

The second PCR ran roughly 6 to 11 cycles with a sample-barcoded 5' primer and J-beta primers. Each CDR3 protein is one row after TCRdb ran MiXCR on the 5' RACE reads. The sample shows some 1,000,000 distinct CDR3 sequences, approximately 25% of them seen only once. In addition, the sample was reused for a study of T cells of mothers and their children. Per that paper: The yield was over 8 million TCR beta CDR3 reads from each mother and approximately 3 million from each child.

Material for sequencing was blood. The clonotype was recovered from a girl aged 2 to 9 in good health.

CDR3 sequence: CASSEGGAGANVLTF. The DNA of the CDR3 is TGTGCCAGCAGTGAAGGTGGTGCTGGGGCCAACGTCCTGACTTTC. V gene TRBV6-1 combines with J gene TRBJ2-6, with D unclear. V was clipped by 1 base and J by 2 bases, with 6 bases between them. The germline gives CDR1 MNHNS, CDR2 SASEGT. The CDR3 loop spans 15 amino acids.